The 13 T cell receptor delta chains below all came from one sample that was sequenced in a study of fetal and pediatric gammadelta thymocytes. TCRdb applied CATT to the reads for clone calling. The sample lists more than 1,500 delta-chain clones; 13% to 15% were seen once. Sequences were obtained from Vgamma9Vdelta2 gamma-delta T cells from the thymus. Stated subset: sorted CD3+gammadeltaTCR+Vgamma9+Vdelta2+ thymocytes. The receptors originated from a child who underwent cardiac surgery and was recorded as healthy.

This clone is medium-sized by share. The chain joins TRDV2 to TRDJ1; D is unresolved. The CDR3 is made up of 14 amino acids. Germline values: CDR1 GEAIGNYY, CDR2 EKD. The V end was cut by 5 bases, the J end by 0 bases, with 12 bases between. The CDR3 protein is CACGKGPYTDKLIF. Here the CDR3 DNA reads TGTGCCTGTGGGAAGGGGCCTTACACCGATAAACTCATCTTT.

J is TRDJ1 and V is TRDV2, with TRDD3 matching 12 bases. No J gene is reported in TCRdb; it was inferred here by comparing the DNA with germline. Trimming removed 4 bases from V and 2 bases from J; junction bases left unmatched: 22. This CDR3 is built from 21 residues. The germline V gene has CDR1 GEAIGNYY and CDR2 EKD. The CDR3 sequence is CACDPRPSYVLGDTATDKLIF. CDR3 nucleotide sequence: TGTGCCTGTGATCCCCGGCCTTCCTACGTGCTGGGGGATACGGCGACCGATAAACTCATCTTT.

Concerning this clone itself: A much larger clone is a single base away; this may be a read error. V is TRDV2 and J is TRDJ1; D may be TRDD3 (5 bases). TCRdb lists no J gene, so it was determined here by aligning the DNA to germline. Germline V gene data show CDR1 as GEAIGNYY and CDR2 as EKD. The CDR3 totals 19 residues. The CDR3 nucleotides read TGTGCCGGTGACACCGGGCCGGGGGGGTCTTTACCTGACACCGATAAACTCATCTTT. Translation gives CAGDTGPGGSLPDTDKLIF.

This clone is categorized as medium-sized (0.01 to 0.1%). The chain couples TRDV2 to TRDJ1, with 7 positions matching TRDD3. The V gene end was trimmed by 0 bases and the J gene end by 0 bases; junction bases not matched to a gene: 6. The CDR3 spans 16 residues. The germline gives CDR1 GEAIGNYY, CDR2 EKD. The CDR3 reads CACDTGLGTYTDKLIF. CDR3 coding DNA: TGTGCCTGTGACACCGGACTGGGGACGTACACCGATAAACTCATCTTT.

V usage is TRDV2 and J usage is TRDJ4; 11 nucleotides match TRDD3. TCRdb offers no J gene call, so here the DNA was matched to germline to obtain one. Germline CDR1 and CDR2: GEAIGNYY and EKD. The CDR3 sequence is 19 residues long. The junction had 22 bases not matched to a gene; V was cut back by 3 bases and J by 5 bases. CDR3 in DNA: TGTGCCTGTGACCCTAGGTGGGACTTTAATGGGGGATACGCTGGGCCCCTGATCTTT. Its translation: CACDPRWDFNGGYAGPLIF.

This clone counts as large (0.1 to 1%). The gene calls are TRDV2 and TRDJ1, with 7 bases that match TRDD3. Losses at the gene ends were 0 bases for V and 0 bases for J; bases not matched to a gene: 6. CDR3 length: 16 amino acids. Germline values: CDR1 GEAIGNYY, CDR2 EKD. The CDR3 protein is CACDTAGGFNTDKLIF. The CDR3 nucleotides read TGTGCCTGTGACACCGCGGGGGGATTTAACACCGATAAACTCATCTTT.

This clone is labeled as medium-sized. V usage is TRDV2 and J usage is TRDJ3, with 10 bases lining up with TRDD3. The germline gives CDR1 GEAIGNYY, CDR2 EKD. V was clipped by 4 bases and J by 0 bases; unmatched bases: 14. The CDR3 contains 21 residues. CDR3 nucleotides: TGTGCCTGTGATACTCCTGTCCTGGGGGATAGTCTCTCCTGGGACACCCGACAGATGTTTTTC. This encodes CACDTPVLGDSLSWDTRQMFF.

The chain joins TRDV2 to TRDJ3, with 11 bases fitting TRDD3. The J gene was not available in TCRdb and was assigned here by matching the DNA to germline segments. The CDR3 extends over 21 amino acids. Germline values: CDR1 GEAIGNYY, CDR2 EKD. J was trimmed by 2 bases and V by 3 bases; bases with no gene match: 14. CDR3 in amino acids: CACDRRLGDTSRAWDTRQMFF. The CDR3 bases are TGTGCCTGTGACCGGCGTCTGGGGGATACATCGCGTGCCTGGGACACCCGACAGATGTTTTTC.

On this clone: A much larger clone sits a single nucleotide away, making a read error possible. The J gene is TRDJ1, the V gene TRDV2, with 9 bases lining up with TRDD3. The J gene was missing in TCRdb and was found by matching the end of the DNA to germline. The length of the CDR3 is 18 residues. Per germline, CDR1 GEAIGNYY and CDR2 EKD. The CDR3: CARDTARTGGRDTDKLIF. The DNA of the CDR3 is TGTGCCCGTGACACCGCACGTACTGGGGGAAGAGACACCGATAAACTCATCTTT.

The V gene went uncalled, while the J gene is TRDJ1; the table calls TRDD3, which could not be checked here. The CDR3 length is 11 residues. For the CDR3, the DNA is TGTGCAACTGGGGGACTCGATAAACTCATCTTT. Its translation is CATGGLDKLIF.

By frequency in the sample, this clone is medium-sized (0.01 to 0.1%). The chain employs TRDV2 and TRDJ1; 9 bases fit TRDD3. The CDR3 is 19 residues long. Germline lookup yields CDR1 GEAIGNYY and CDR2 EKD. V lost 0 bases and J lost 7; bases outside the gene matches: 20. The DNA of the CDR3 is TGTGCCTGTGACACCGGCTGGGGGATCCACCGAGGGGATTCGGGTAAACTCATCTTT. Its translation: CACDTGWGIHRGDSGKLIF.

This clone was observed a few times. Given a much more abundant clone one base away, this may be a read error. This rearrangement joins TRDV2 to TRDJ1, with 8 bases that match TRDD3. TCRdb does not report a J gene; here it was assigned by matching the DNA to germline references. The CDR3 covers 15 residues. Looked up from germline, CDR1 is GEAIGNYY and CDR2 is EKD. DNA for the CDR3: TGTGCCCGTGACCCTCGACGCTGGGGGAACGATAAACTCATCTTT. It is translated as CARDPRRWGNDKLIF.

The chain joins TRDV1 to TRDJ1; maybe TRDD2 (9 bases). CDR1 and CDR2 (germline): TSWWSYY, QGS. Trimming cost V 3 bases and J 0 bases, with 35 bases left between them. This CDR3 comprises 23 residues. The DNA for the CDR3 is TGTGCTCTTGGGGAGGCCTTCCTACGATACTGGGGGGTCCCGCAGGGGGACACCGATAAACTCATCTTT. It specifies CALGEAFLRYWGVPQGDTDKLIF.